This TCR beta chain was identified in a study of tumor and adjacent non-tumor tissue in lung cancer. Study summary: On average, productive TCRbeta reads reached some 4.4 million per sample. Broader study findings: Tumor tissue had significantly higher TCR diversity than normal lung.

In germline, CDR1 is DFQATT, CDR2 SNEGSKA (reference sequence). This CDR3 spans 15 amino acids. Trimming pared 0 bases from V and 0 bases from J, leaving 12 bases between. The template was RNA from unsorted bulk tissue. Distant lung tissue was collected more than 3 cm away from the tumor edge. Concerning this clonotype: As yet, its antigen is unknown. Since a much larger clone is just one base distant, this may be a read error.

Three rounds of nested PCR, following a modified ARM-PCR protocol, produced the TCRbeta library. Using its own MiXCR run on the multiplex PCR reads, TCRdb lists one record per CDR3 protein. This sample has approximately 110,000 distinct CDR3 sequences, with 60% to 80% found just once. The J gene is TRBJ2-7, the V gene TRBV20-1; D is unresolved. The source material was distant non-tumor lung tissue. The clonotype was recovered from a man aged 60 to 75 with non-small cell lung cancer. The CDR3, as DNA: TGCAGTGCTAGAGATAGAGGCAGCCGCTCCTACGAGCAGTACTTC. Residues: CSARDRGSRSYEQYF.